What follows are 6 T cell receptor beta chains derived from one specimen sequenced in a study of CD8+CD57+ T cells in acquired aplastic anemia. Genomic DNA was employed as the template in profiling TCR beta VDJ and CDR3. TCRdb independently ran MiXCR on the reads; one entry per CDR3 protein. The sample has some 68,000 distinct CDR3 sequences, roughly half seen once; the top ten hold roughly 8%. The material sequenced was sorted CD4+, CD8+, or CD8+CD57+ T cells (not recorded which) from PBMCs. Source of these receptors: a human donor in good health, serving as a control.

This clonotype came up many times. The gene calls are TRBV7-9 and TRBJ1-3; D gene uncertain. Germline CDR1 SEHNR, CDR2 FQNEAQ (reference sequence). CDR3 length: 14 residues. Trimming took off 5 bases at V and 0 bases at J, with 8 bases between the two ends. In DNA form, the CDR3 reads TGTGCCAGCAGCCCCCGGGACTCTGGAAACACCATATATTTT. Its translation is CASSPRDSGNTIYF.

The gene calls are TRBV11-1 and TRBJ1-3, with 7 bases identical to TRBD1. The length of the CDR3 is 16 residues. V shed 2 bases, J shed 0 bases, and the junction held 4 bases outside the gene matches. The germline V gene has CDR1 SGHAT and CDR2 FQDESV (reference sequence). In nucleotides, the CDR3 is TGTGCCAGCAGCTTAAGGGGGCCAAACTCTGGAAACACCATATATTTT. This encodes CASSLRGPNSGNTIYF.

The rearrangement links TRBV7-3 to TRBJ2-1; D possibly corresponds to TRBD2 (6 bases). Germline V CDR1 and CDR2: SGHTA, FQGTGA. This CDR3 is 12 amino acids long. The ends were cut back, 5 bases at V and 9 bases at J, with 11 bases in the middle. The CDR3 here is CASSGDGGEQFF. The DNA for the CDR3 is TGTGCCAGCAGCGGGGACGGGGGTGAGCAGTTCTTC.

The chain combines TRBV19 with TRBJ2-2; D is possibly TRBD2 (6 bases). Trimming left V 3 bases short and J 0 bases short, with 11 bases between. The CDR3 is 16 amino acids. Germline V gene sequence: CDR1 LNHDA, CDR2 SQIVND (reference sequence). In DNA, the CDR3 is TGTGCCAGTAGTATTAGGGGACTGGCGAACACCGGGGAGCTGTTTTTT. Amino acid sequence: CASSIRGLANTGELFF.

This clonotype qualifies as medium-sized. This sequence joins TRBV7-6 and TRBJ2-3, with TRBD1 identical over 7 bases. CDR1 SGHVS and CDR2 FNYEAQ come from the germline V gene. The CDR3 covers 13 residues. Germline trimming cut 4 bases from V and 6 bases from J; bases unmatched to any gene: 4. Here the CDR3 reads CASSSTGTDTQYF. The CDR3 nucleotides read TGTGCCAGCAGCTCGACAGGGACGGATACGCAGTATTTT.

The genes are TRBV15 and TRBJ1-6, with TRBD1 as a possible D gene (5 bases). The length of the CDR3 is 13 residues. Trimming stripped 0 bases from V and 11 bases from J, with 8 bases between. CDR1 is LNHNV and CDR2 is YYDKDF in the germline V gene (reference sequence). CDR3 sequence reads: CATSRDPGPPLHF. CDR3 nucleotide sequence: TGTGCCACCAGCAGAGATCCGGGGCCACCCCTCCACTTT.